The 13 T cell receptor delta chains listed next were all sequenced from one sample in a study of γδ T cells in repeated Plasmodium falciparum infection. With CATT, TCRdb re-called clones from the multiplex PCR reads. The sample includes around 57,000 delta-chain clones, over 1.5% of them seen just once. Vgamma9/Vdelta2+ and Vdelta2-negative gammadelta T cells were flow-sorted from PBMC for bulk sequencing. The material sequenced was gamma-delta T cells from blood. These receptor sequences come from a pool of human donors (malaria-infected and uninfected, not separated).

In the case of this clone: TCRdb attributes to this sequence the protein of a much larger clone, which differs from the DNA translation at residue 8; a read error is likely, and the protein displayed is translated from the DNA. J is TRDJ1 and V is TRDV2; the match to TRDD3 covers 12 bases. The J gene, not given by TCRdb, was assigned here from a germline match of the nucleotide sequence. The CDR3 totals 17 residues. Germline CDR1 GEAIGNYY, CDR2 EKD. V shed 0 bases, J shed 3 bases, and the junction held 7 bases outside the gene matches. The CDR3 DNA is TGTGCCTGTGACACCGATTCTGCTGGGGGATACGCCGATAAACTCATCTTT. As protein: CACDTDSAGGYADKLIF.

This clone was detected ten times or more. A far larger clone differs by one base, so this is likely a read error. Within the sample, other DNA sequences also encode this same CDR3. The CDR3 reads CACDELGDSSKLIF. The CDR3 region has the DNA TGTGCCTGTGACGAACTGGGGGATTCGAGTAAGCTCATCTTT. The V gene is TRDV2, the J gene TRDJ1; 10 bases align to TRDD3. The CDR3 contains 14 residues. V trimming: 3 bases; J trimming: 11 bases; junction bases outside the gene matches: 11. Germline loops: CDR1 GEAIGNYY, CDR2 EKD.

This clone was seen a few times. The TCRdb protein, from a much larger clone, departs from this DNA's translation at residue 7, likely by read error; the protein shown derives from the DNA. This sample includes further DNA sequences coding for the same CDR3. The chain joins TRDV1 to TRDJ1, with 10 bases that match TRDD3. Germline lookup yields CDR1 TSWWSYY and CDR2 QGS. The length of the CDR3 is 21 residues. CDR3 protein: CALGEMSTGGYAVRYTDKLIF. The CDR3 DNA reads as TGTGCTCTCGGGGAAATGAGCACCGGGGGATACGCAGTAAGGTACACCGATAAACTCATCTTT.

The chain carries TRDV1 and TRDJ1; 7 bases fit TRDD2. Here the J gene came from matching the DNA to germline, since TCRdb omits it. Germline V gene sequence: CDR1 TSWWSYY, CDR2 QGS. J gave up 0 bases and V 4 bases, and 14 bases lay outside the gene matches. This CDR3 has 18 residues. The CDR3 sequence is CALGGSFLPYLYTDKLIF. The DNA of the CDR3 is TGTGCTCTTGGGGGATCCTTCCTCCCCTACCTTTACACCGATAAACTCATCTTT.

This clone has a count of ten or more. The TCRdb protein comes from a much larger clone and disagrees with this DNA's translation at residue 10, likely due to a read error; the protein given here is derived from the DNA. This CDR3 is CALGEAHPPPNTDKLIF. DNA of the CDR3: TGTGCTCTTGGGGAAGCTCATCCCCCTCCTAATACCGATAAACTCATCTTT. The chain joins TRDV1 to TRDJ1, with a tentative D call TRDD2 (5 bases). The V end was cut by 2 bases, the J end by 2 bases, with 18 bases between. CDR3 length: 17 amino acids. Per the germline V gene, CDR1 is TSWWSYY and CDR2 is QGS.

In its sample, this clone was seen many times. TCRdb records a much larger clone's protein for this DNA, with a difference at residue 17 that likely arises from a read error; the protein given is the translation of the DNA. The gene calls are TRDV1 and TRDJ1; D unclear. The CDR3 extends over 19 amino acids. Per germline, CDR1 TSWWSYY and CDR2 QGS. CDR3 nucleotides: TGTGCTCTTGGGGGAAGACTTAAAAAGTCCCTCCGGTACACCGATAAACCCATCTTT. Translated: CALGGRLKKSLRYTDKPIF.

As regards this clone: TCRdb's entry gives the protein of a much larger clone, which mismatches this DNA's translation at residue 6, likely from a read error; the protein reported here is translated from the DNA. The chain couples TRDV1 to TRDJ1, with 13 bases fitting TRDD3. The J gene was not available in TCRdb and was assigned here by matching the DNA to germline segments. CDR1 TSWWSYY and CDR2 QGS come from the germline V gene. V lost 2 bases to trimming and J lost 2 bases; unmatched junction nucleotides: 11. This CDR3 contains 19 residues. The CDR3 loop reads CALGEFGEYWGIRTDKLIF. DNA of the CDR3: TGTGCTCTTGGGGAATTTGGGGAGTACTGGGGGATACGGACCGATAAACTCATCTTT.

In regard to this clone: The TCRdb protein, from a much larger clone, departs from this DNA's translation at residue 11, likely by read error; the protein shown derives from the DNA. V and J are TRDV1 and TRDJ1; 11 bases are shared with TRDD3. No J gene is reported in TCRdb; it was inferred here by comparing the DNA with germline. Germline CDR1 and CDR2: TSWWSYY and QGS. The CDR3 contains 25 residues. With V trimmed by 4 bases and J by 0 bases, 31 bases remained unmatched. CDR3 region: CALGAPRREHPYQLGDNSYTDKLIF. For the CDR3, the DNA is TGTGCTCTTGGGGCCCCGCGTCGAGAACATCCCTACCAACTGGGGGATAACTCGTACACCGATAAACTCATCTTT.

This clone was observed at least ten times. The protein TCRdb gives is from a much larger clone and does not agree with this DNA's translation at residue 12, likely a read error; the protein shown here comes from the DNA. This chain links TRDV1 with TRDJ1, with TRDD3 as a possible D gene (5 bases). From germline, CDR1 is TSWWSYY and CDR2 QGS. This CDR3 has 14 amino acids. The CDR3, as DNA: TGTGCTCTGGTCCCTGTGGGGAGGACCGATAAACCCATCTTT. It yields the protein CALVPVGRTDKPIF.

This clone has only a few counts. TCRdb has a much larger clone's protein, which differs at residue 7 from the translation of this DNA, likely because of a read error; what is shown is the protein translated from the DNA. This CDR3 is CALGEPCPNLYWGIRDKLIF. CDR3 nucleotides: TGTGCTCTTGGGGAACCCTGCCCAAACCTCTACTGGGGGATACGAGATAAACTCATCTTT. The chain has TRDV1 and TRDJ1; 13 positions match TRDD3. No J segment appears in TCRdb, so it was assigned here by matching the sequence to germline. This CDR3 is 20 amino acids long. Trimming removed 1 base from V and 5 bases from J; junction bases left unmatched: 16. Per the germline V gene, CDR1 is TSWWSYY and CDR2 is QGS.

A word on this clone: With only one base between it and a far larger clone, this is likely a read error. This CDR3 is also generated by other DNA sequences in the sample. No call exists for the J gene, whereas the V gene is TRDV2; the table's D call of TRDD3 was not tested on the DNA. The CDR3 is 20 residues long. Germline V gives CDR1 GEAIGNYY, CDR2 EKD. The CDR3 loop is CACDSVLGDTLAWDTRQMFF. CDR3 DNA sequence: TGTGCCTGTGACTCTGTACTGGGGGATACGCTCGCATGGGACACCCGACAGATGTTCTTC.

The table lists this clone with many counts. TCRdb's protein, taken from a much larger clone, differs from this DNA's translation at residue 13, likely owing to a read error; the protein displayed comes from the DNA. The J gene is TRDJ1, the V gene TRDV2; TRDD3 agrees at 11 bases. TCRdb carries no J gene annotation; the J gene was assigned here by matching the DNA with germline. CDR1 GEAIGNYY and CDR2 EKD come from the germline V gene. The CDR3 loop spans 18 amino acids. Trimming at V came to 3 bases and at J to 3 bases, leaving 14 bases not matched to a gene. CDR3 region: CACDAPRWGIRRADKLIF. The DNA of the CDR3 is TGTGCCTGTGACGCTCCTCGATGGGGGATACGCCGGGCCGATAAACTCATCTTT.

This clone occurred many times. Distinct nucleotide sequences in the sample also encode this CDR3. V and J are TRDV2 and TRDJ1; 9 positions agree with TRDD3. Germline CDR1 is GEAIGNYY and CDR2 is EKD. Losses at the gene ends were 0 bases for V and 0 bases for J; bases not matched to a gene: 19. CDR3 size: 21 residues. Written as DNA, the CDR3 is TGTGCCTGTGACACCTCCTGGGGGGGATACTCCCACTTACCTTACACCGATAAACTCATCTTT. Translating gives CACDTSWGGYSHLPYTDKLIF.